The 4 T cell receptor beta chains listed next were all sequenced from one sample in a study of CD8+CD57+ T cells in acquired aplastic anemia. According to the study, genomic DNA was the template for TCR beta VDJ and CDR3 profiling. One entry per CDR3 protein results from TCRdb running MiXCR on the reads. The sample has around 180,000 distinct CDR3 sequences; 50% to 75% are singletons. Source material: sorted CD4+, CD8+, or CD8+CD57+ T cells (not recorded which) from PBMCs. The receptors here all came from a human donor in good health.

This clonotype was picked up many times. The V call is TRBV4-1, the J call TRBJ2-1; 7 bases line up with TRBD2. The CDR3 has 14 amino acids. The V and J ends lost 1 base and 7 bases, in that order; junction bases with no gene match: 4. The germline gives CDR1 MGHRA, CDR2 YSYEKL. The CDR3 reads CASSQVGGWNEQFF. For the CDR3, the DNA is TGCGCCAGCAGCCAAGTGGGAGGGTGGAATGAGCAGTTCTTC.

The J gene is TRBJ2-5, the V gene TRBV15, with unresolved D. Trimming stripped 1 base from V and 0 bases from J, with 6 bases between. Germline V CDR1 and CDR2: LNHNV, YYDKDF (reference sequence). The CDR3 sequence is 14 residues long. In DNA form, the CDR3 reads TGTGCCACCAGCAGAGGCCAGAACCAAGAGACCCAGTACTTC. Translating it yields CATSRGQNQETQYF.

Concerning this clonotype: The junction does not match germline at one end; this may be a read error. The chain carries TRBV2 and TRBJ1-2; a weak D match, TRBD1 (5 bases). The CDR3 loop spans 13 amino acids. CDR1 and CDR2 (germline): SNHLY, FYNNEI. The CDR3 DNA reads TGTGCCAGCTGTGAGGCCGGGACCGCGGGCTACACCTTC. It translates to CASCEAGTAGYTF.

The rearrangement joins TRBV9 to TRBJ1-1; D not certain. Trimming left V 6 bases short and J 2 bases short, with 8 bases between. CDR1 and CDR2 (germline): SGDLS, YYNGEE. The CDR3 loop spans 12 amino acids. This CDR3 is CASMRPNTEAFF. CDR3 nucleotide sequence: TGTGCCAGCATGCGGCCAAACACTGAAGCTTTCTTT.